What follows describes a single T cell receptor (beta chain). TCRdb's copy holds only in-frame clones and misses some; the assay was immunoSEQ multiplex PCR. Altogether 40,000 or so clones are present, over 75% being singletons, with the ten largest covering approximately 0.49%. The sample is drawn from a study of T cell changes during pregnancy in multiple sclerosis. Per germline, CDR1 SGHRS and CDR2 YFSETQ. The CDR3 length is 12 residues. Trimming took 4 bases from V and 4 from J, leaving 8 bases between them. The source was CD4+ T cells from peripheral blood mononuclear cells, collected in the first trimester of pregnancy. The rearrangement joins TRBV5-1 to TRBJ1-2; the D is unclear. The clonotype comes from a female donor in good health, enrolled as a control in a pregnancy study. The CDR3, as DNA: TGCGCCAGCAGCCTTTCGTCCTATGGCTACACCTTC. It codes for CASSLSSYGYTF.